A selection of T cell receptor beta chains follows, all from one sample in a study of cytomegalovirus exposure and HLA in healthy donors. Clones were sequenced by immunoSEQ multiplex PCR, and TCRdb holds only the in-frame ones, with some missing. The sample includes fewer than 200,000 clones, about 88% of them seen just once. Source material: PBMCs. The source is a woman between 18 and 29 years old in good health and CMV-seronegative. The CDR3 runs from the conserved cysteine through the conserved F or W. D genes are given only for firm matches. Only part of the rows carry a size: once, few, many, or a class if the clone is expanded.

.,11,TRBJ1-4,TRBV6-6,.,CASSLPGKLFF,TGTGCCAGCAGTCTCCCGGGAAAACTGTTTTTT
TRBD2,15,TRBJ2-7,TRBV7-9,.,CASSRATSGSLEQYF,TGTGCCAGCAGCCGCGCCACTAGCGGGAGTCTCGAGCAGTACTTC
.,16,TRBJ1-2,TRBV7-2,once,CASSLLGAALNYGYTF,TGTGCCAGCAGCTTATTAGGGGCAGCCTTAAACTATGGCTACACCTTC
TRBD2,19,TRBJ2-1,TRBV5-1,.,CASSLASSGGPVINNEQFF,TGCGCCAGCAGCTTGGCGTCTAGCGGGGGCCCTGTAATAAACAATGAGCAGTTCTTC
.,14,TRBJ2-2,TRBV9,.,CASSVARNTGELFF,TGTGCCAGCAGCGTAGCCCGGAACACCGGGGAGCTGTTTTTT
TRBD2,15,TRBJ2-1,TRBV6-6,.,CASSRTSGSDNEQFF,TGTGCCAGCAGTCGGACTAGCGGCAGTGACAATGAGCAGTTCTTC
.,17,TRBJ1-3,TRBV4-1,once,CASSRDKTDYSGNTIYF,TGCGCCAGCAGCCGAGACAAGACAGATTACTCTGGAAACACCATATATTTT
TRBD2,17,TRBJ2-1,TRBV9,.,CASSARLAGGPGDEQFF,TGTGCCAGCAGCGCTAGACTAGCGGGAGGGCCGGGGGATGAGCAGTTCTTC
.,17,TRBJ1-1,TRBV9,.,CASSPYFGWGLNTEAFF,TGTGCCAGCAGCCCCTACTTTGGCTGGGGCCTGAACACTGAAGCTTTCTTT
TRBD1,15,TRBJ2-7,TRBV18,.,CASSPLLGQPYEQYF,TGTGCCAGCTCACCGCTCCTGGGACAGCCCTACGAGCAGTACTTC
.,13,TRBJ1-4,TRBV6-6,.,CARDFRGDEKLFF,TGTGCCAGGGATTTCCGGGGAGATGAAAAACTGTTTTTT
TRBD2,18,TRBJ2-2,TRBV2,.,CASSTTGTSGSNTGELFF,TGTGCCAGCAGTACCACCGGGACTAGCGGGAGCAACACCGGGGAGCTGTTTTTT
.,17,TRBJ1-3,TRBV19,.,CASSMSGLKGTGNTIYF,TGTGCCAGTAGTATGTCGGGGTTGAAGGGCACTGGAAACACCATATATTTT
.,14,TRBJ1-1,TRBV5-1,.,CASSYGGLNTEAFF,TGCGCCAGCAGCTATGGGGGCTTGAACACTGAAGCTTTCTTT
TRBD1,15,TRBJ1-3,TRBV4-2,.,CASSLQGGSGNTIYF,TGTGCCAGCAGCCTCCAGGGGGGCTCTGGAAACACCATATATTTT
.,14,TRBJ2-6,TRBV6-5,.,CASMPVSGANVLTF,TGTGCCAGTATGCCGGTCTCTGGGGCCAACGTCCTGACTTTC
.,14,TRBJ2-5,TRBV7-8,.,CASSLITVQETQYF,TGTGCCAGCAGCTTAATCACGGTTCAAGAGACCCAGTACTTC
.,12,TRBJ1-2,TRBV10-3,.,CAVGEGGYGYTF,TGTGCCGTCGGGGAGGGCGGTTATGGCTACACCTTC
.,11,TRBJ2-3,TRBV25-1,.,CASSVADTQYF,TGTGCCAGCAGTGTCGCAGATACGCAGTATTTT
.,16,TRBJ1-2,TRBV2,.,CASRPSGQNSNYGYTF,TGTGCCAGCAGACCTTCCGGACAAAACTCTAACTATGGCTACACCTTC
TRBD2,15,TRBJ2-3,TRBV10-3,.,CAISERAGETDTQYF,TGTGCCATCAGTGAGCGAGCGGGAGAGACAGATACGCAGTATTTT
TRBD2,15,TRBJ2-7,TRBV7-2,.,CASSLRLAARGEQYF,TGTGCCAGCAGCTTACGGCTAGCGGCCCGGGGCGAGCAGTACTTC
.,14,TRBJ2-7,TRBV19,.,CASTQQGKRGEQYF,TGTGCCAGTACCCAACAGGGAAAGAGGGGCGAGCAGTACTTC
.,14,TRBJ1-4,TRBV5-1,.,CASSPEATNEKLFF,TGCGCCAGCAGCCCGGAGGCAACTAATGAAAAACTGTTTTTT
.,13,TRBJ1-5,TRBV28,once,CASSFRGYQPQHF,TGTGCCAGCAGTTTTCGGGGGTATCAGCCCCAGCATTTT
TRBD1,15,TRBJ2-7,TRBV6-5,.,CASSPGTGADYEQYF,TGTGCCAGCAGCCCCGGGACAGGGGCCGACTACGAGCAGTACTTC
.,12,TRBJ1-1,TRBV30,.,CAWRPRNTEAFF,TGTGCCTGGAGACCTAGGAACACTGAAGCTTTCTTT
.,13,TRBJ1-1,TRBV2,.,CASSEMRATEAFF,TGTGCCAGCAGTGAAATGAGGGCCACTGAAGCTTTCTTT
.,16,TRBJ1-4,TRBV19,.,CASSTQGRATNEKLFF,TGTGCCAGTAGTACGCAGGGTCGCGCAACTAATGAAAAACTGTTTTTT
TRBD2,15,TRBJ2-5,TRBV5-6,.,CASSPGLAGEETQYF,TGTGCCAGCAGCCCCGGACTAGCGGGAGAAGAGACCCAGTACTTC
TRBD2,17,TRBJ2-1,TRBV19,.,CASSYLPTSGRAREQFF,TGTGCCAGTAGTTACCTTCCGACTAGCGGGAGGGCCAGGGAGCAGTTCTTC
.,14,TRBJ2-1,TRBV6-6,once,CASSYSKGGNEQFF,TGTGCCAGCAGTTACTCGAAAGGCGGGAATGAGCAGTTCTTC
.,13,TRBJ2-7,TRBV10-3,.,CAISESTSSEEDF,TGTGCCATCAGTGAGTCGACTAGTTCCGAAGAGGACTTC
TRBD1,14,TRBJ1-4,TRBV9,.,CASSVGQGIEKLFF,TGTGCCAGCAGCGTTGGACAGGGTATCGAAAAACTGTTTTTT
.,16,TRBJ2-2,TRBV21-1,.,CASSFRDRDCTGELFF,TGTGCCAGCAGCTTCCGGGACAGAGATTGCACCGGGGAGCTGTTTTTT
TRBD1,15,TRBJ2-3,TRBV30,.,CAWREGTGATDTQYF,TGTGCCTGGAGGGAGGGGACAGGGGCGACAGATACGCAGTATTTT
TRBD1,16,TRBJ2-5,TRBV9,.,CASSDRDSSLQETQYF,TGTGCCAGCAGCGACCGGGACAGCAGCCTTCAAGAGACCCAGTACTTC